This TCR beta chain was captured by sequencing in a study of OX40 agonist ivuxolimab in advanced cancers. Overall study: Each dose-escalation patient presented with hepatocellular carcinoma, melanoma, renal cell or head and neck cancer. Of the patients, three showed partial responses, one with hepatocellular carcinoma and two with cutaneous melanoma. Whole-study results and caveats: Near-lowest levels of clonal expansion characterized partial responders at 0.1-3.0 mg/kg.

The V gene lost 1 base and the J gene lost 6 bases, with 19 bases spanning the gap. Germline CDR1 and CDR2: SEHNR and FQNEAQ (reference sequence). This CDR3 has 17 residues. The table lists this clone with a count of one. Its antigen is still unknown. The protocol was immunoSEQ multiplex PCR, while the TCRdb copy is restricted to in-frame clones and leaves out a portion. Among approximately 84,000 clones listed, around nine tenths were seen once. Autoimmune disease history or systemic immunosuppression meant exclusion. The clonotype was recovered from an adult with an advanced solid tumor such as melanoma, head and neck, liver or kidney cancer. The V gene is TRBV7-9, the J gene TRBJ2-1; TRBD2 is a possible D gene (6 bases). The specimen was CD4+ or CD8+ T cells sorted from blood, collected in a trial of the OX40 agonist ivuxolimab. This chain's CDR3 is CASSLGEGLHSGNEQFF. CDR3 nucleotide sequence: TGTGCCAGCAGCTTAGGCGAGGGACTCCATTCCGGCAATGAGCAGTTCTTC.